What follows are 2 T cell receptor beta chains derived from one specimen sequenced in a study of cytomegalovirus exposure and HLA in healthy donors. The PCR employed 60 Vbeta primers together with 13 Jbeta primers. Measured with immunoSEQ multiplex PCR; TCRdb has only the in-frame clones, and not every one. The sample consists of around 110,000 clones, roughly three fifths of them appearing once. Sequencing was carried out using PBMCs. The source is a woman aged 40 to 50 in good health and CMV-seropositive.

The gene calls are TRBV4-3 and TRBJ2-2; no firm D call. CDR1 is LGHNA, CDR2 YSLEER, per germline. V lost 0 bases to trimming and J lost 6 bases, with 11 bases between them. The CDR3 length is 15 residues. CDR3 DNA: TGCGCCAGCAGCCAAGACCTCGCGAGTGCCGGGGAGCTGTTTTTT. Encoded protein: CASSQDLASAGELFF.

The chain has TRBV4-1 and TRBJ2-7, with TRBD2 matching over 10 bases. The V gene's germline CDR1 is MGHRA and CDR2 YSYEKL. The CDR3 consists of 15 residues. V shed 2 bases, J shed 1 base, and the junction held 2 bases outside the gene matches. The CDR3 protein is CASSQPLAGSYEQYF. CDR3 nucleotides: TGCGCCAGCAGCCAACCACTAGCGGGGTCCTACGAGCAGTACTTC.